This TCR beta chain was recovered during a study of OX40 agonist ivuxolimab in advanced cancers. Trimming left V 3 bases short and J 8 bases short, with 13 bases between. CDR3 length equals 13 residues. The V gene's germline CDR1 is LNHDA and CDR2 SQIVND (reference sequence). This clone has a handful of counts. Using immunoSEQ multiplex PCR, the repertoire was profiled, and TCRdb retains in-frame clones only, with some absent. Of over 55,000 clones listed, 84% are singletons. This chain links TRBV19 with TRBJ1-2, with a weak D call TRBD1 (5 bases). This sequence originates from an adult with an advanced solid tumor such as melanoma, head and neck, liver or kidney cancer. Material: CD4+ or CD8+ T cells sorted from blood, obtained in a trial of the OX40 agonist ivuxolimab. The CDR3 spells CASSIMGDSGYTF. For the CDR3, the DNA is TGTGCCAGTAGTATTATGGGAGACAGCGGCTACACCTTC.